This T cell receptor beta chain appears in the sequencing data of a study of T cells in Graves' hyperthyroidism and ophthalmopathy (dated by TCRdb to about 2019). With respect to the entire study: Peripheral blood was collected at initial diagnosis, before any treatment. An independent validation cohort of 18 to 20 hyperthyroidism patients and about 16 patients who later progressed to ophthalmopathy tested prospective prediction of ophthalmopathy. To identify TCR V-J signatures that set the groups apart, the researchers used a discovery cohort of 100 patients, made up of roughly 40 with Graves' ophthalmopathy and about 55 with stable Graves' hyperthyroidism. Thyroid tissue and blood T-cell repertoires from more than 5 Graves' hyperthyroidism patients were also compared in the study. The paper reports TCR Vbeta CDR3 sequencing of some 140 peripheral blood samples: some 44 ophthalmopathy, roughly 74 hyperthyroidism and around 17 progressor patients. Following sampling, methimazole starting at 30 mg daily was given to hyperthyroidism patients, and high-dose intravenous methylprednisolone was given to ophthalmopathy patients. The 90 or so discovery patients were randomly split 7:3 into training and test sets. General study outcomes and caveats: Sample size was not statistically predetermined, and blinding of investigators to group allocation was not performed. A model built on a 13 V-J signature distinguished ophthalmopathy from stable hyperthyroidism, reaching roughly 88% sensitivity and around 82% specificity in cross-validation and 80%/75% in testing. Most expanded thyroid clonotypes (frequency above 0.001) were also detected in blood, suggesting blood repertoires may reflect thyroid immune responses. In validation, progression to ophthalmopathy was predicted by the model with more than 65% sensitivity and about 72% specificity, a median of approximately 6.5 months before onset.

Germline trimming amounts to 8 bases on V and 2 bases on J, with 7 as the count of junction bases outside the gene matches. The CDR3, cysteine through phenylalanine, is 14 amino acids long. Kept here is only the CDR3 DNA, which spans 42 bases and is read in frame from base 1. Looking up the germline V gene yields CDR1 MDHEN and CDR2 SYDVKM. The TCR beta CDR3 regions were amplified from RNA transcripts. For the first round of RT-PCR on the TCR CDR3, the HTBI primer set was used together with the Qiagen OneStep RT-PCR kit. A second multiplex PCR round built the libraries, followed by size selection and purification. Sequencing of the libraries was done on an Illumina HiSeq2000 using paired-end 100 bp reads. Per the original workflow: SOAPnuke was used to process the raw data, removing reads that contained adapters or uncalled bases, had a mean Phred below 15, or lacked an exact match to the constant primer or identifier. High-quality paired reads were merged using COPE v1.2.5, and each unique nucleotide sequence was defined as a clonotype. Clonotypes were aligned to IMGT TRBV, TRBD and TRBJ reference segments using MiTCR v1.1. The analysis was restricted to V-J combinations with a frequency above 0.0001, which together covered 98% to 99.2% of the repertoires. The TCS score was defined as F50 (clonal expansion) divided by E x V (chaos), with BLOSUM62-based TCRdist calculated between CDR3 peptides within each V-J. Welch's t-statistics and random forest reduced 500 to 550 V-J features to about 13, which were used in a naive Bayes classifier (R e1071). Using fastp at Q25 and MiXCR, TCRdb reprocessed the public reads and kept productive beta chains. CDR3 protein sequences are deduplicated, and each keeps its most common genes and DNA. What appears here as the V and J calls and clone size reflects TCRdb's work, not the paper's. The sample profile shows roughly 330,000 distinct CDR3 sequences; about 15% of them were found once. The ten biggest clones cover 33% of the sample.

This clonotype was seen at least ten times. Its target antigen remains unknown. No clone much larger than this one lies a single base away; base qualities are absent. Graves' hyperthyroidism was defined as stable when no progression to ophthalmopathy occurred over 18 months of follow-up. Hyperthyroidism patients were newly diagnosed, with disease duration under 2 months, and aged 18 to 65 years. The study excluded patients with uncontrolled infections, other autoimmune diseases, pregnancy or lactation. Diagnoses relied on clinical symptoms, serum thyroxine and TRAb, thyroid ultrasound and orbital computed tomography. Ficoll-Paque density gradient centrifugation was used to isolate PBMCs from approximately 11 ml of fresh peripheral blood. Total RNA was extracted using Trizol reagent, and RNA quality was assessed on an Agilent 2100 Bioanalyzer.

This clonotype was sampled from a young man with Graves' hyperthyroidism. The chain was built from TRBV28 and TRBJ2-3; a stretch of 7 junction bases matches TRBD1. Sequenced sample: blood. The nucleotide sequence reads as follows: TGTGCCAGCCGTGACAGGGTCTCCACAGATACGCAGTATTTT. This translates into CASRDRVSTDTQYF.